A single TCR beta chain is shown here with its context. Here immunoSEQ multiplex PCR was the method, and the copy in TCRdb shows in-frame clones only, minus some. Of tens of thousands of clones in the sample, about nine tenths are singletons; the top ten hold roughly an eighth. Per the germline V gene, CDR1 is GTSNPN and CDR2 is SVGIG (reference sequence). This CDR3 is 11 amino acids long. Trimming cost V 1 base and J 7 bases, with 6 bases left between them. The sample belongs to a study of blood T cell repertoires in COVID-19. The sequence was obtained from a human donor in a cohort sampled during active COVID-19. V usage is TRBV30 and J usage is TRBJ2-3; D possibly corresponds to TRBD1 (5 bases). Sequenced: peripheral blood. The CDR3 nucleotides are TGTGCCTGGAGTGAGGGGAATACGCAGTATTTT. Amino acids: CAWSEGNTQYF. Complete variable domain (other parts from reference TRBV30 and TRBJ2-3): SQTIHQWPATLVQPVGSPLSLECTVEGTSNPNLYWYRQAAGRGLQLLFYSVGIGQISSEVPQNLSASRPQDRQFILSSKKLLLSDSGFYLCAWSEGNTQYFGPGTRLTVL.